These 27 T cell receptor beta chains were sequenced from one sample in a study of shared clonotypes between healthy human individuals. The assay was immunoSEQ multiplex PCR, and TCRdb's table has in-frame clones only and misses some. The sample has approximately 500,000 clones, 79% seen once; the top ten hold 13%. The sequenced sample consisted of PBMCs. Receptors originate from a middle-aged woman in good health. Some clones in this sample may be carry-over from other donors' samples.

This clone has a single count. The rearrangement links TRBV5-1 to TRBJ2-5; D gene unclear. With 4 bases removed from V and 6 bases from J, the gap between germline ends came to 13 bases. The germline V gene encodes CDR1 SGHRS and CDR2 YFSETQ. There are 13 residues in the CDR3. This CDR3 reads CASSPTPAQTQYF. CDR3 nucleotides: TGCGCCAGCAGCCCCACTCCGGCGCAGACCCAGTACTTC.

The chain's CDR3 is CATSPGTANYGYTF. The CDR3 nucleotides are TGTGCCACGTCACCTGGGACGGCAAACTATGGCTACACCTTC. J is TRBJ1-2 and V is TRBV10-3; a weak D match, TRBD1 (5 bases). The CDR3 runs 14 residues. CDR1 is ENHRY and CDR2 is SYGVKD in the germline V gene. With 10 bases removed from V and 2 bases from J, the gap between germline ends came to 17 bases.

V usage is TRBV28 and J usage is TRBJ1-1; D not resolved. The germline gives CDR1 MDHEN, CDR2 SYDVKM. The CDR3 contains 12 residues. Trimming took 3 bases from V and 11 from J, leaving 13 bases between them. Here the CDR3 reads CASSFGPGPAFF. CDR3 nucleotides: TGTGCCAGCAGTTTTGGGCCGGGTCCGGCTTTCTTT.

This clone turned up a few times. This chain connects TRBV28 to TRBJ2-4, with D unclear. The CDR3 length is 14 residues. V lost 5 bases, J lost 2 bases, and 10 bases lay in between. From germline, CDR1 is MDHEN and CDR2 SYDVKM. In DNA form, the CDR3 reads TGTGCCAGCAGTGCCCCAGCGACCAAAAACATTCAGTACTTC. It encodes CASSAPATKNIQYF.

The chain links TRBV11-2 to TRBJ1-4; D remains unclear. The germline V and J ends were trimmed by 1 base and 0 bases, with 12 bases remaining between them. Germline V gene lookup returns CDR1 SGHAT and CDR2 FQNNGV. The CDR3 covers 17 residues. The CDR3 here is CASSLGQSGATNEKLFF. DNA for the CDR3: TGTGCCAGCAGCTTAGGTCAATCGGGAGCAACTAATGAAAAACTGTTTTTT.

This clone showed up just once. This chain connects TRBV5-1 to TRBJ2-1, with D hard to call. This CDR3 is 15 amino acids long. CDR1 is SGHRS and CDR2 is YFSETQ in the germline V gene. Trimming removed 0 bases from V and 0 bases from J, with 7 bases in between. CDR3 sequence: CASSLGPSSYNEQFF. The CDR3 DNA sequence: TGCGCCAGCAGCTTGGGACCCAGCTCCTACAATGAGCAGTTCTTC.

The chain carries TRBV19 and TRBJ1-1; the D gene is possibly TRBD1 (5 bases). V lost 3 bases to trimming and J lost 7 bases, with 36 bases between them. Germline V gene lookup returns CDR1 LNHDA and CDR2 SQIVND (reference sequence). There are 21 residues in the CDR3. In DNA, the CDR3 is TGTGCCAGTAGTATCGGGGTAATTGGCCCTGGTAGACAGCGGTCTAAAATTGAAGCTTTCTTT. This codes for CASSIGVIGPGRQRSKIEAFF.

V and J are TRBV7-9 and TRBJ2-4; D is unresolved. CDR3 length: 13 amino acids. The V and J ends lost 2 bases and 7 bases respectively, with 9 bases between them. CDR1 and CDR2 (germline): SEHNR, FQNEAQ (reference sequence). The CDR3 loop is CASSLLSENIQYF. Here the CDR3 DNA reads TGTGCCAGCAGCTTATTATCAGAGAACATTCAGTACTTC.

This sequence joins TRBV6-1 and TRBJ1-4; 11 positions match TRBD1. Germline CDR1 reads MNHNS; CDR2 reads SASEGT. V shed 4 bases and J 8 bases; nucleotides not matched to a gene: 3. The CDR3 runs to 14 residues. The CDR3 nucleotides read TGTGCCAGCAGTGGGACAGGGGGCTGGGAAAAACTGTTTTTT. Amino acids: CASSGTGGWEKLFF.

This clone was detected a few times. The CDR3 here is CASSERFYNEQFF. DNA for the CDR3: TGTGCCAGCAGTGAGCGATTCTACAATGAGCAGTTCTTC. This chain links TRBV6-1 with TRBJ2-1; no clear D. From germline, CDR1 is MNHNS and CDR2 SASEGT. The CDR3 covers 13 residues. V lost 3 bases and J 3 bases, leaving 6 bases between the germline ends.

This clone was detected only a few times. The chain combines TRBV2 with TRBJ2-4; D remains ambiguous. CDR3 length: 13 residues. Germline V CDR1 and CDR2: SNHLY, FYNNEI. V was pared by 3 bases and J by 0 bases, with 3 bases between. CDR3: CASSESAKNIQYF. CDR3 nucleotide sequence: TGTGCCAGCAGTGAGTCAGCCAAAAACATTCAGTACTTC.

The V call is TRBV5-1, the J call TRBJ2-2; D unresolved. CDR3 size: 13 residues. Trimming took off 4 bases at V and 8 bases at J, with 12 bases between the two ends. Germline V gene data show CDR1 as SGHRS and CDR2 as YFSETQ. The CDR3 sequence is CASSVTYSGELFF. CDR3 nucleotide sequence: TGCGCCAGCAGCGTAACTTATTCAGGGGAGCTGTTTTTT.

This clone was observed a handful of times. The chain is built from TRBV7-2 and TRBJ2-1, with a tentative D call TRBD2 (6 bases). V dropped 5 bases and J dropped 6 bases, with 20 bases sitting between them. Germline CDR1 is SGHTA and CDR2 is FQGNSA. The CDR3 has 16 residues. The CDR3 nucleotides read TGTGCCAGCAGCCGCTCCCTACTAGCCAGCAGCAATGAGCAGTTCTTC. Amino acids: CASSRSLLASSNEQFF.

The chain has TRBV5-1 and TRBJ2-1, with a weak D call TRBD2 (5 bases). Trimming took off 4 bases at V and 0 bases at J, with 14 bases between the two ends. Germline V gene lookup returns CDR1 SGHRS and CDR2 YFSETQ. The CDR3 has 16 amino acids. In nucleotides, the CDR3 is TGCGCCAGCAGCACCGGACTGGCGAGCTCCTACAATGAGCAGTTCTTC. It yields the protein CASSTGLASSYNEQFF.

The J gene is TRBJ2-2, the V gene TRBV5-1; TRBD2 is a possible D gene (5 bases). The CDR3 runs 13 residues. From germline, CDR1 is SGHRS and CDR2 YFSETQ. Trimming cost V 3 bases and J 5 bases, with 8 bases left between them. CDR3 sequence: CASSWTGTGELFF. Written as DNA, the CDR3 is TGCGCCAGCAGCTGGACGGGAACCGGGGAGCTGTTTTTT. The full variable domain, its missing parts supplied by reference TRBV5-1 and TRBJ2-2, is KAGVTQTPRYLIKTRGQQVTLSCSPISGHRSVSWYQQTPGQGLQFLFEYFSETQRNKGNFPGRFSGRQFSNSRSEMNVSTLELGDSALYLCASSWTGTGELFFGEGSRLTVL.

The chain employs TRBV18 and TRBJ2-1; 7 bases match TRBD2. The CDR3 is 14 amino acids. J gave up 8 bases and V 3 bases, and 7 bases lay outside the gene matches. Germline CDR1 reads KGHSH; CDR2 reads LQKENI. The CDR3, as DNA: TGTGCCAGCTCACCCTCTGCGGGAGTCCATGAGCAGTTCTTC. It encodes CASSPSAGVHEQFF.

The V and J genes are TRBV19 and TRBJ1-2; D is undetermined. Germline V gives CDR1 LNHDA, CDR2 SQIVND (reference sequence). The CDR3 runs to 13 residues. V gave up 6 bases and J gave up 5 bases, with 13 bases separating them. CDR3 coding DNA: TGTGCCAGTAGCGAGTGGGCAGATTATGGCTACACCTTC. This encodes CASSEWADYGYTF.

The rearrangement joins TRBV13 to TRBJ1-6; a weak D match, TRBD1 (5 bases). The CDR3 has 14 residues. Per germline, CDR1 PRHDT and CDR2 FYEKMQ (reference sequence). The ends were cut back, 6 bases at V and 6 bases at J, with 12 bases in the middle. The CDR3, as DNA: TGTGCCAGCAGACTCGGGACGGGTAATTCACCCCTCCACTTT. Its translation: CASRLGTGNSPLHF.

V usage is TRBV27 and J usage is TRBJ2-5, with D perhaps assigned TRBD1 or TRBD2 (5 bases each). This CDR3 is built from 16 residues. Germline V gene data show CDR1 as MNHEY and CDR2 as SMNVEV (reference sequence). V gave up 4 bases and J gave up 4 bases, with 19 bases separating them. In nucleotides, the CDR3 is TGTGCCAGCAGTTCACACAAGGGACGGACGGGAGAGACCCAGTACTTC. Translation: CASSSHKGRTGETQYF.

This chain uses TRBV19 with TRBJ2-2; 12 bases match TRBD2. Germline assignment: CDR1 LNHDA and CDR2 SQIVND (reference sequence). Losses at the gene ends were 5 bases for V and 0 bases for J; bases not matched to a gene: 4. This CDR3 contains 17 residues. In DNA, the CDR3 is TGTGCCAGTAGTGCTAGCGGGAGGGCCGCGAACACCGGGGAGCTGTTTTTT. Translation gives CASSASGRAANTGELFF.

The chain carries TRBV19 and TRBJ2-1; a possible D gene is TRBD2 (6 bases). The CDR3 length is 16 residues. The V and J ends lost 9 bases and 2 bases respectively, with 20 bases between them. Germline V gene data show CDR1 as LNHDA and CDR2 as SQIVND (reference sequence). This chain's CDR3 is CASSSRGATTYNEQFF. The CDR3 nucleotides read TGTGCCAGCTCCTCTCGCGGGGCTACAACCTACAATGAGCAGTTCTTC. The whole variable domain, remainder taken from reference TRBV19 and TRBJ2-1, is DGGITQSPKYLFRKEGQNVTLSCEQNLNHDAMYWYRQDPGQGLRLIYYSQIVNDFQKGDIAEGYSVSREKKESFPLTVTSAQKNPTAFYLCASSSRGATTYNEQFFGPGTRLTVL.

This rearrangement joins TRBV4-1 to TRBJ2-4, with 7 positions matching TRBD1. This CDR3 is 16 amino acids long. From germline, CDR1 is MGHRA and CDR2 YSYEKL. Trimming removed 3 bases from V and 4 bases from J; junction bases left unmatched: 9. The CDR3 DNA reads as TGCGCCAGCAGCCACCCCACGGGGACAGAGAAAAACATTCAGTACTTC. Translation: CASSHPTGTEKNIQYF.

The CDR3 reads CASSAQGATTEAFF. The CDR3 coding sequence is TGTGCCAGCAGCGCACAGGGGGCGACCACTGAAGCTTTCTTT. The chain uses TRBV7-2 and TRBJ1-1, with 9 bases aligning to TRBD1. There are 14 residues in the CDR3. V lost 5 bases, J lost 4 bases, and 5 bases stayed unmatched. Germline values: CDR1 SGHTA, CDR2 FQGNSA.

The chain uses TRBV10-3 and TRBJ2-3; D might be TRBD2 (5 bases). The CDR3 is 14 amino acids. Trimming left V 3 bases short and J 3 bases short, with 10 bases between. Germline CDR1 and CDR2: ENHRY and SYGVKD. The CDR3 DNA is TGTGCCATCAGTGATGTGGGAGAGACAGATACGCAGTATTTT. The encoded protein is CAISDVGETDTQYF.

The CDR3 loop reads CASIRAYLETQYF. The DNA of the CDR3 is TGTGCCAGCATACGGGCGTACCTCGAGACCCAGTACTTC. The V gene is TRBV7-8, the J gene TRBJ2-5; the D is unclear. CDR3 length: 13 residues. Germline lookup yields CDR1 SGHVS and CDR2 FQNEAQ. The V gene lost 7 bases and the J gene lost 5 bases, with 14 bases spanning the gap.

The CDR3 DNA is TGTGCCAGCAGCCCGGACAGGGATAATGGCTACACCTTC. Encoded protein: CASSPDRDNGYTF. The chain uses TRBV7-3 and TRBJ1-2; TRBD1 matches at 8 bases. This CDR3 region has 13 residues. Germline V gives CDR1 SGHTA, CDR2 FQGTGA. Trimming removed 5 bases from V and 6 bases from J; junction bases left unmatched: 5.

V gene TRBV5-4 combines with J gene TRBJ2-7; 13 bases match TRBD2. Germline trimming cut 4 bases from V and 7 bases from J; bases unmatched to any gene: 14. The CDR3 spans 17 residues. Germline loops: CDR1 SGHNT, CDR2 YYREEE (reference sequence). This CDR3 reads CASSAGLAGTSYKEQYF. In DNA form, the CDR3 reads TGTGCCAGCAGCGCGGGACTAGCGGGAACCTCTTATAAGGAGCAGTACTTC.